The TCR beta chain described here comes from a study of cytomegalovirus exposure and HLA in healthy donors. Here immunoSEQ multiplex PCR was the method, and the copy in TCRdb shows in-frame clones only, minus some. The sample has 70,000 to 75,000 clones, around 94% seen once. Findings and caveats of the study: Overall, roughly 170 TCR beta chains were annotated as cytomegalovirus-associated.

Separation from the approximately 660-subject first cohort characterized the roughly 120-subject validation cohort, to which the donors belonged. For this clone: Its antigen remains unidentified.

Per germline, CDR1 DFQATT and CDR2 SNEGSKA (reference sequence). This CDR3 spans 10 amino acids. Between the trimmed V and J ends, which lost 8 bases and 7 bases, there was a span of 9 bases. This rearrangement joins TRBV20-1 to TRBJ2-1; D not resolved. The sequencing input was PBMCs. The clonotype was recovered from a woman aged 18 to 35 in good health and CMV-seropositive. Here the CDR3 DNA reads TGCAGTCTCTCCCTAAATGAGCAGTTCTTC. Translated, it gives CSLSLNEQFF.